These T cell receptor beta chains were read from a single sample in a study of blood T cell repertoires in COVID-19. The protocol was immunoSEQ multiplex PCR, while the TCRdb copy is restricted to in-frame clones and leaves out a portion. This sample has some 270,000 clones, with about 85% found just once. Sequencing was done on a sample of peripheral blood. Every receptor here comes from a human donor with COVID-19, enrolled during active disease. The donor label of this sample is uncertain. The CDR3 runs from the conserved cysteine through the conserved F or W. A D gene is named only where the DNA matches it firmly. Not every row has a clone size; where given, it reads once, few, many or a size class.

D gene,V gene,clone size,J gene,CDR3 protein,CDR3 DNA
NA,TRBV20-1,NA,TRBJ2-7,CSASVRGGSYEQYF,TGCAGTGCTAGTGTTCGCGGCGGCTCCTACGAGCAGTACTTC
TRBD2,TRBV7-3,NA,TRBJ2-2,CASRLAGETGELFF,TGTGCCAGCAGACTAGCGGGAGAGACCGGGGAGCTGTTTTTT
TRBD2,TRBV2,NA,TRBJ2-1,CASSELAGGQNEQFF,TGTGCCAGCAGTGAACTCGCGGGAGGGCAGAATGAGCAGTTCTTC
NA,TRBV10-3,NA,TRBJ1-3,CAAGKGGSSGNTIYF,TGTGCCGCTGGCAAGGGAGGGAGCTCTGGAAACACCATATATTTT
TRBD1,TRBV28,NA,TRBJ1-2,CASTLRGVGYGYTF,TGTGCCAGCACCCTCAGGGGGGTGGGCTATGGCTACACCTTC
NA,TRBV20-1,NA,TRBJ1-6,CSASIPLGGSPLHF,TGCAGTGCTAGTATCCCCTTAGGGGGTTCACCCCTCCACTTT
NA,TRBV19,once,TRBJ1-5,CASSIGGSYNQPQHF,TGTGCCAGTAGTATAGGAGGCAGCTACAATCAGCCCCAGCATTTT
NA,TRBV4-3,NA,TRBJ2-1,CASRVTDEVYNEQFF,TGCGCCAGCAGGGTCACCGACGAGGTCTACAATGAGCAGTTCTTC
NA,TRBV29-1,NA,TRBJ2-3,CSVPHGDTQYF,TGCAGCGTTCCCCACGGAGATACGCAGTATTTT
NA,TRBV9,NA,TRBJ1-6,CASSVGGGAPNSPLHF,TGTGCCAGCAGCGTTGGCGGGGGGGCGCCGAATTCACCCCTCCACTTT
NA,TRBV27,NA,TRBJ1-3,CASTGVDGNTIYF,TGTGCCAGCACAGGGGTAGACGGAAACACCATATATTTT
NA,TRBV5-1,NA,TRBJ1-1,CASSLDGSTLNTEAFF,TGCGCCAGCAGCTTGGACGGCTCGACATTGAACACTGAAGCTTTCTTT
TRBD2,TRBV19,NA,TRBJ2-5,CASSGSGRAVPVETQYF,TGTGCCAGTAGTGGTAGCGGGAGGGCTGTCCCGGTAGAGACCCAGTACTTC
TRBD2,TRBV11-2,few,TRBJ2-7,CASSPRGGLAGVDYEQYF,TGTGCCAGCAGCCCGAGGGGGGGACTAGCGGGAGTGGACTACGAGCAGTACTTC
TRBD1,TRBV5-1,NA,TRBJ1-5,CASSFDPGQGHQPQHF,TGCGCCAGCAGCTTTGACCCGGGACAGGGCCATCAGCCCCAGCATTTT
TRBD1,TRBV5-4,NA,TRBJ1-3,CASSLTGGNSGNTIYF,TGTGCCAGCAGCCTGACAGGGGGCAACTCTGGAAACACCATATATTTT
NA,TRBV30,NA,TRBJ2-5,CAWSPGNLRIGTQYF,TGTGCCTGGAGCCCGGGGAACCTGAGGATTGGGACCCAGTACTTC
TRBD2,TRBV29-1,NA,TRBJ2-2,CSGRTRNTGELFF,TGCAGCGGGAGGACTAGGAACACCGGGGAGCTGTTTTTT
TRBD1,TRBV28,NA,TRBJ1-2,CASRNSGTGIYGYTF,TGTGCCAGCAGGAACTCCGGGACAGGGATCTATGGCTACACCTTC
NA,TRBV18,NA,TRBJ2-1,CASSPSRDEQFF,TGTGCCAGCTCCCCGTCGAGGGATGAGCAGTTCTTC
TRBD1,TRBV27,NA,TRBJ2-7,CASSFIQGHYEQYF,TGTGCCAGCAGTTTCATACAGGGGCACTACGAGCAGTACTTC
TRBD1,TRBV5-4,NA,TRBJ1-4,CASSSRDRGSEKLFF,TGTGCCAGCAGCAGCCGGGACAGGGGGAGCGAAAAACTGTTTTTT
NA,TRBV5-4,NA,TRBJ1-1,CASSQTMNTEAFF,TGTGCCAGCAGCCAGACTATGAACACTGAAGCTTTCTTT
NA,TRBV28,NA,TRBJ1-4,CASSLTGQTSLEKLFF,TGTGCCAGCAGTTTGACTGGACAGACCAGCCTGGAAAAACTGTTTTTT
NA,TRBV28,NA,TRBJ1-6,CASSLPRYNSPLHF,TGTGCCAGCAGTTTACCCCGGTATAATTCACCCCTCCACTTT
TRBD1,TRBV30,NA,TRBJ1-3,CAWSADRAGNTIYF,TGTGCCTGGAGTGCCGACAGGGCTGGAAACACCATATATTTT
TRBD1,TRBV11-2,NA,TRBJ1-2,CASSQTGQDRPTF,TGTGCCAGCAGCCAGACGGGACAGGATCGCCCCACCTTC
TRBD2,TRBV5-8,many,TRBJ2-2,CASSLVLAGDTGELFF,TGTGCCAGCAGCTTGGTCCTAGCGGGAGACACCGGGGAGCTGTTTTTT
NA,TRBV10-3,NA,TRBJ2-5,CAISESLALETQYF,TGTGCCATCAGTGAGTCGCTAGCATTGGAGACCCAGTACTTC
TRBD1,TRBV6-2/TRBV6-3,NA,TRBJ1-4,CASSSTGDGEKLFF,TGTGCCAGCAGCTCGACAGGGGATGGAGAAAAACTGTTTTTT
TRBD1,TRBV30,once,TRBJ1-6,CAWSGGQVHSPLHF,TGTGCCTGGAGTGGCGGACAGGTGCATTCACCCCTCCACTTT
NA,TRBV19,NA,TRBJ1-1,CASSIPGMNTEAFF,TGTGCCAGTAGTATACCAGGGATGAACACTGAAGCTTTCTTT
TRBD1,TRBV5-1,NA,TRBJ1-6,CASSFRTGENSPLHF,TGCGCCAGCAGCTTCCGGACAGGGGAGAATTCACCCCTCCACTTT
TRBD1,TRBV12-3/TRBV12-4,NA,TRBJ2-1,CASHDRVNEQFF,TGTGCCAGCCACGACAGGGTCAATGAGCAGTTCTTC
NA,TRBV7-9,NA,TRBJ2-2,CASSLEQGDTGELFF,TGTGCCAGCAGCTTAGAACAGGGCGACACCGGGGAGCTGTTTTTT
TRBD1,TRBV7-8,NA,TRBJ2-6,CASSRTGVSGANVLTF,TGTGCCAGCAGTCGAACAGGGGTCTCTGGGGCCAACGTCCTGACTTTC
TRBD2,TRBV19,NA,TRBJ2-1,CASSPWTSGPSYNEQFF,TGTGCCAGTAGTCCCTGGACTAGCGGACCCTCCTACAATGAGCAGTTCTTC
TRBD1,TRBV30,NA,TRBJ1-5,CAWSEDREIQPQHF,TGTGCCTGGAGTGAGGACAGGGAGATTCAGCCCCAGCATTTT
NA,TRBV9,NA,TRBJ2-7,CASSVDHRSDYEQYF,TGTGCCAGCAGCGTAGATCACAGGTCAGACTACGAGCAGTACTTC
NA,TRBV18,NA,TRBJ1-2,CASSPAEDHGYTF,TGTGCCAGCTCACCGGCGGAAGATCATGGCTACACCTTC
NA,TRBV6-5,NA,TRBJ1-2,CASSLAGRNGYGYTF,TGTGCCAGCAGTTTGGCAGGGAGGAATGGTTATGGCTACACCTTC
TRBD1,TRBV27,NA,TRBJ1-6,CASSRDTGQGNSPLHF,TGTGCCAGCAGCAGAGATACGGGACAGGGTAATTCACCCCTCCACTTT
TRBD2,TRBV2,NA,TRBJ2-7,CASKEWREGGEQYF,TGTGCCAGCAAAGAATGGCGGGAGGGCGGCGAGCAGTACTTC
NA,TRBV20-1,NA,TRBJ2-5,CSASAFRGEETQYF,TGCAGTGCTAGTGCGTTCAGGGGGGAAGAGACCCAGTACTTC
NA,TRBV5-5,NA,TRBJ1-2,CASSLEGQGGIYGYTF,TGTGCCAGCAGCTTGGAAGGGCAGGGCGGTATCTATGGCTACACCTTC
NA,TRBV5-1,NA,TRBJ1-6,CASSLANNNSPLHF,TGCGCCAGCAGCTTGGCCAACAATAATTCACCCCTCCACTTT
NA,TRBV10-2,few,TRBJ2-5,CASINGGTPQETQYF,TGCGCCAGCATAAATGGGGGGACCCCCCAAGAGACCCAGTACTTC
NA,TRBV11-2,many,TRBJ2-7,CASSKLTGFGPYEQYF,TGTGCCAGCAGCAAGTTGACAGGCTTTGGGCCCTACGAGCAGTACTTC
TRBD2,TRBV30,NA,TRBJ2-2,CALPGTSDSYANTGELFF,TGTGCCTTGCCCGGGACTAGCGACAGCTACGCGAACACCGGGGAGCTGTTTTTT